This T cell receptor (beta chain) was obtained from a study of CD8 T cells in ankylosing spondylitis. This clonotype was picked up many times. Its specificity is unknown. General study findings and limits: Seemingly distinctive of ankylosing spondylitis blood was a TCR beta motif formed by eight highly homologous variants. Matched synovial fluid from ankylosing spondylitis patients was reported to be enriched for disease-linked clones. Earlier reports found some motif variants in synovial fluid and blood in reactive arthritis.

A quantitative 5'-RACE method, one with molecular barcodes, was used to make TCR beta libraries. TCRdb re-analysed the 5' RACE reads in MiXCR, keeping a single row per CDR3 protein. The sample lists about 460,000 distinct CDR3 sequences, less than 6% seen once, with 3% to 4% in the top ten. Trimming took 4 bases from V and 6 from J, leaving 9 bases between them. Germline CDR1 reads SQVTM; CDR2 reads ANQGSEA. This CDR3 is built from 12 residues. The source is a male donor with ankylosing spondylitis. This chain uses TRBV29-1 with TRBJ1-4; unclear D gene. Input material: blood, either unsorted or a sorted T cell fraction (not recorded which). The DNA for the CDR3 is TGCAGCGTTGGGGGTGGGGATGAAAAACTGTTTTTT. The encoded protein is CSVGGGDEKLFF.